Following are 23 T cell receptor beta chains from one sample sequenced in a study of T cells after yellow fever vaccination. TCRdb re-analysed the 5' RACE reads in MiXCR, keeping a single row per CDR3 protein. The sample shows about 550,000 distinct CDR3 sequences, roughly 19% of them seen only once. Sample: PBMCs, taken 15 days after the yellow fever booster vaccination. The source is a man aged 25-45 years who received the YFV17D yellow fever vaccine.

The genes are TRBV18 and TRBJ2-6; no clear D. CDR1 is KGHSH, CDR2 LQKENI, per germline. The CDR3 totals 16 residues. V was clipped by 1 base and J by 0 bases, with 7 bases between them. The CDR3 loop reads CASSPRNRSGANVLTF. The CDR3 bases are TGTGCCAGCTCACCACGAAATCGCTCTGGGGCCAACGTCCTGACTTTC. Filled out from reference TRBV18 and TRBJ2-6, the complete variable domain reads NAGVMQNPRHLVRRRGQEARLRCSPMKGHSHVYWYRQLPEEGLKFMVYLQKENIIDESGMPKERFSAEFPKEGPSILRIQQVVRGDSAAYFCASSPRNRSGANVLTFGAGSRLTVL.

The CDR3 region has the DNA TGCGCCAGCATCAGGACAGGGGGCACCGGGGAGCTGTTTTTT. It codes for CASIRTGGTGELFF. The V call is TRBV5-1, the J call TRBJ2-2; 10 bases line up with TRBD1. After removal of 6 bases from V and 4 bases from J, the junction contained 3 bases not matched to a gene. The CDR3 has 14 residues. Germline CDR1 reads SGHRS; CDR2 reads YFSETQ. Full variable domain (missing parts from reference TRBV5-1 and TRBJ2-2): KAGVTQTPRYLIKTRGQQVTLSCSPISGHRSVSWYQQTPGQGLQFLFEYFSETQRNKGNFPGRFSGRQFSNSRSEMNVSTLELGDSALYLCASIRTGGTGELFFGEGSRLTVL.

The chain couples TRBV6-1 to TRBJ2-2; no clear D gene. The CDR3 sequence is 15 residues long. Germline V gives CDR1 MNHNS, CDR2 SASEGT. The ends were cut back, 6 bases at V and 5 bases at J, with 16 bases in the middle. The CDR3 nucleotides are TGTGCCAGCAGGGCTCCCCCCGTTGTAACCGGGGAGCTGTTTTTT. Protein product: CASRAPPVVTGELFF.

In this sample, this clonotype turned up many times. The V gene is TRBV12-3 or TRBV12-4, the J gene TRBJ2-4, with D perhaps given as TRBD1 or TRBD2 (5 bases each). The CDR3 contains 16 residues. Trimming shortened V by 5 bases and J by 0 bases, and 14 bases separated the two germline ends. CDR3 nucleotides: TGTGCCAGCAGTGAGCACGGGACCCTAGCCAAAAACATTCAGTACTTC. Protein sequence: CASSEHGTLAKNIQYF.

The chain employs TRBV4-3 and TRBJ2-7; D might be TRBD1 or TRBD2, each matching 6 bases. The CDR3 has 14 amino acids. Germline CDR1 LGHNA, CDR2 YSLEER. V shed 1 base and J shed 6 bases, with 13 bases lying between them. CDR3 protein: CASSQGGRGREQYF. CDR3 nucleotide sequence: TGCGCCAGCAGCCAAGGGGGGCGGGGACGCGAGCAGTACTTC.

The rearrangement uses TRBV20-1 and TRBJ2-3; 14 bases fit TRBD2. Germline CDR1 reads DFQATT; CDR2 reads SNEGSKA (reference sequence). Trimming took 8 bases from V and 6 from J; bases not matched to a gene: 7. This CDR3 comprises 14 residues. Here the CDR3 DNA reads TGCAGTCAGGGACTAGCGGGAGCGGGGGATACGCAGTATTTT. Translating it yields CSQGLAGAGDTQYF.

V and J are TRBV5-4 and TRBJ2-7, with 9 bases that match TRBD1. The V gene end was trimmed by 0 bases and the J gene end by 4 bases; junction bases not matched to a gene: 11. This CDR3 has 17 residues. Germline loops: CDR1 SGHNT, CDR2 YYREEE (reference sequence). This CDR3 reads CASSLGHPGQGVYEQYF. DNA of the CDR3: TGTGCCAGCAGCTTGGGCCACCCGGGACAGGGAGTTTACGAGCAGTACTTC.

The chain has TRBV18 and TRBJ1-1; 9 nucleotides agree with TRBD1. Looked up from germline, CDR1 is KGHSH and CDR2 is LQKENI. This CDR3 region has 16 residues. Trimming removed 5 bases from V and 4 bases from J; junction bases left unmatched: 11. DNA of the CDR3: TGTGCCAGCTCAAAGTACGGACAGGGGACGAGCACTGAAGCTTTCTTT. It codes for CASSKYGQGTSTEAFF. Using reference TRBV18 and TRBJ1-1 for the parts outside the CDR3, the full variable domain is NAGVMQNPRHLVRRRGQEARLRCSPMKGHSHVYWYRQLPEEGLKFMVYLQKENIIDESGMPKERFSAEFPKEGPSILRIQQVVRGDSAAYFCASSKYGQGTSTEAFFGQGTRLTVV.

V is TRBV24-1 and J is TRBJ2-1; 10 bases align to TRBD2. The CDR3 has 15 residues. With 5 bases clipped from V and 9 bases from J, the junction kept 9 bases outside the gene matches. Germline CDR1 is KGHDR and CDR2 is SFDVKD. This CDR3 reads CATSVSSGRVGEQFF. The DNA of the CDR3 is TGTGCCACCAGTGTTTCTAGCGGGAGAGTTGGTGAGCAGTTCTTC.

There are a few counts of this clonotype. This chain links TRBV3-1 with TRBJ2-4; TRBD2 is a possible D gene (6 bases). The CDR3 extends over 15 amino acids. Trimming took 5 bases from V and 0 from J, leaving 11 bases between them. CDR1 LGHDT and CDR2 YNNKEL come from the germline V gene (reference sequence). The CDR3 DNA reads TGTGCCAGCAGCAGTTTAGCGGCAGCCAAAAACATTCAGTACTTC. It is translated as CASSSLAAAKNIQYF.

This chain links TRBV6-6 with TRBJ1-1; D is unclear. Germline V gives CDR1 MNHNY, CDR2 SVGAGI (reference sequence). V lost 0 bases, J lost 11 bases, and 13 bases lay in between. The CDR3 spans 13 residues. The CDR3 coding sequence is TGTGCCAGCAGTTACTCGAGAGGCGGAGAGGCTTTCTTT. Protein: CASSYSRGGEAFF.

The chain links TRBV5-6 to TRBJ2-2; D gene uncertain. The CDR3 is 15 amino acids. Trimming stripped 0 bases from V and 4 bases from J, with 10 bases between. Germline values: CDR1 SGHDT, CDR2 YYEEEE. The CDR3 coding sequence is TGTGCCAGCAGCTTGGGAGGCAGATCCACCGGGGAGCTGTTTTTT. Its protein is CASSLGGRSTGELFF.

This CDR3 reads CASSPGQPSYNEQFF. CDR3 nucleotide sequence: TGTGCCAGCTCGCCTGGACAGCCCTCCTACAATGAGCAGTTCTTC. The rearrangement joins TRBV18 to TRBJ2-1; tentatively, D is TRBD1 (6 bases). The germline gives CDR1 KGHSH, CDR2 LQKENI. This CDR3 spans 15 amino acids. Between the trimmed V and J ends, which lost 6 bases and 0 bases, there was a span of 12 bases.

This sequence joins TRBV20-1 and TRBJ2-1, with D possibly matching TRBD2 (5 bases). This CDR3 is 14 amino acids long. V lost 3 bases and J 3 bases, leaving 12 bases between the germline ends. Germline V lookup: CDR1 DFQATT, CDR2 SNEGSKA (reference sequence). The DNA for the CDR3 is TGCAGTGCTAGCGTAGCTAGCAGCTACAATGAGCAGTTCTTC. As protein: CSASVASSYNEQFF.

This clonotype is a singleton in its sample. DNA of the CDR3: TGTGCCACCAGCACGACAGGACAGGACTACGAGCAGTACTTC. Encoded protein: CATSTTGQDYEQYF. The V gene is TRBV15, the J gene TRBJ2-7, with 7 bases aligning to TRBD1. This CDR3 region has 14 residues. From germline, CDR1 is LNHNV and CDR2 YYDKDF (reference sequence). Unmatched junction bases numbered 6, after V lost 4 bases and J lost 3 bases.

The chain combines TRBV12-3 or TRBV12-4 with TRBJ2-1; the D gene is possibly TRBD1 (6 bases). Trimming left V 2 bases short and J 5 bases short, with 13 bases between. The CDR3 is 15 residues long. This CDR3 is CASSLRDIRNNEQFF. CDR3 sequence (DNA): TGTGCCAGCAGTTTAAGGGACATTCGTAACAATGAGCAGTTCTTC.

This clonotype was seen a handful of times. The chain joins TRBV11-2 to TRBJ2-7; 11 nucleotides line up with TRBD2. The CDR3 length is 17 residues. Germline V gene sequence: CDR1 SGHAT, CDR2 FQNNGV. The trim removed 5 bases at V and 0 bases at J, leaving 9 bases unmatched. DNA for the CDR3: TGTGCCAGCAGCCCCATCCAAGGGACTAGCGGCTCCTACGAGCAGTACTTC. Its translation is CASSPIQGTSGSYEQYF.

This chain joins TRBV7-9 and TRBJ2-7; 10 nucleotides agree with TRBD1. CDR1 SEHNR and CDR2 FQNEAQ come from the germline V gene (reference sequence). The CDR3 is 16 amino acids. The V gene end was trimmed by 5 bases and the J gene end by 2 bases; junction bases not matched to a gene: 9. The CDR3 sequence: CASSARGGTGAYEQYF. CDR3 DNA sequence: TGTGCCAGCAGCGCTAGAGGAGGGACAGGGGCCTACGAGCAGTACTTC.

The J gene is TRBJ2-1, the V gene TRBV15; 8 bases line up with TRBD2. V trimming: 4 bases; J trimming: 7 bases; junction bases outside the gene matches: 9. The CDR3 runs to 15 residues. Germline V gives CDR1 LNHNV, CDR2 YYDKDF (reference sequence). The CDR3 protein is CATSNLAGGSNEQFF. The CDR3 region has the DNA TGTGCCACCAGCAATCTAGCGGGCGGTTCAAATGAGCAGTTCTTC.

This clonotype was detected only a few times. This rearrangement joins TRBV20-1 to TRBJ2-5, with 8 positions matching TRBD1. The CDR3 loop spans 15 amino acids. V lost 3 bases to trimming and J lost 5 bases; unmatched junction nucleotides: 11. CDR1 is DFQATT and CDR2 is SNEGSKA in the germline V gene (reference sequence). CDR3: CSARRTGQGRETQYF. The CDR3 DNA is TGCAGTGCTAGGAGAACTGGACAGGGCAGGGAGACCCAGTACTTC.

The chain recombines TRBV19 with TRBJ2-7; TRBD2 is a possible D gene (5 bases). The germline V and J ends were trimmed by 3 bases and 6 bases, with 24 bases remaining between them. CDR1 is LNHDA, CDR2 SQIVND, per germline (reference sequence). This CDR3 spans 17 amino acids. CDR3 loop: CASSIRSGSHLKLEQYF. CDR3 DNA: TGTGCCAGTAGTATTAGAAGTGGGAGTCACTTGAAGCTCGAGCAGTACTTC.

This clonotype appeared a few times. The chain carries TRBV29-1 and TRBJ2-5; 7 bases are a match to TRBD1. The CDR3 runs to 13 residues. CDR1 and CDR2 from the germline V gene are SQVTM and ANQGSEA. The trim removed 0 bases at V and 5 bases at J, leaving 3 bases unmatched. Here the CDR3 DNA reads TGCAGCGTTGAAGAACAGGGGTTGGAGACCCAGTACTTC. Translating it yields CSVEEQGLETQYF. Based on the CDR3 plus reference TRBV29-1 and TRBJ2-5, the full variable domain is SAVISQKPSRDICQRGTSLTIQCQVDSQVTMMFWYRQQPGQSLTLIATANQGSEATYESGFVIDKFPISRPNLTFSTLTVSNMSPEDSSIYLCSVEEQGLETQYFGPGTRLLVL.

The J gene is TRBJ2-7, the V gene TRBV29-1; D is perhaps TRBD2 (6 bases). Trimming took off 6 bases at V and 7 bases at J, with 13 bases between the two ends. Germline V CDR1 and CDR2: SQVTM, ANQGSEA. The CDR3 spans 11 residues. As DNA, the CDR3 is TGCAGCGTCCTTTGGCGGGATGAGCAGTACTTC. Translating it yields CSVLWRDEQYF.